The present T cell receptor (beta chain) was sequenced within a study of shared clonotypes between healthy human individuals. Germline CDR1 and CDR2: MNHEY and SMNVEV (reference sequence). Trimming took 6 bases from V and 6 from J, leaving 16 bases between them. The length of the CDR3 is 14 residues. Clones were read by immunoSEQ multiplex PCR, and TCRdb kept only the in-frame ones, dropping some. The sample carries approximately 2.4 million clones, approximately 94% recorded once. This clonotype was obtained from a man younger than 35 in good health. Sequencing was carried out using naive CD4+ T cells sorted from blood. Subset reported: CD45RA+ positively selected. This sequence joins TRBV27 and TRBJ2-3; weak D call: TRBD1 (6 bases). The DNA of the CDR3 is TGTGCCAGCAGGGGGACACTGCACGGGGATACGCAGTATTTT. Its protein product is CASRGTLHGDTQYF.